These T cell receptor beta chains were read from a single sample in a study of cytomegalovirus exposure and HLA in healthy donors. The table came from immunoSEQ multiplex PCR; TCRdb's copy has only in-frame clones and leaves some out. The sample carries around 130,000 clones, 75% recorded once. What was sequenced was PBMCs. The receptors were gathered from a woman in her forties in good health and CMV-seropositive. Each CDR3 is given with its conserved first and last residue. A D gene is named only where the DNA matches it firmly. Clone size, where shown, is once, few, many, or a class for clones that have expanded.

TRBV4-2	16	NA	TRBJ2-5	TRBD2	CASSQDVASGEETQYF	TGTGCCAGCAGCCAAGATGTGGCTAGCGGGGAAGAGACCCAGTACTTC
TRBV7-8	12	NA	TRBJ1-1	NA	CASSLAVREAFF	TGTGCCAGCAGCTTAGCGGTCAGGGAAGCTTTCTTT
TRBV28	15	NA	TRBJ1-1	NA	CASSSPEASNTEAFF	TGTGCCAGCAGCTCCCCGGAGGCTTCGAACACTGAAGCTTTCTTT
TRBV9	9	NA	TRBJ2-5	NA	CAAQATQYF	TGTGCCGCCCAGGCCACCCAGTACTTC
TRBV5-4	16	NA	TRBJ2-1	TRBD2	CASSARGGSSYNEQFF	TGTGCCAGCAGCGCCCGGGGGGGGAGCTCCTACAATGAGCAGTTCTTC
TRBV7-2	15	NA	TRBJ1-5	NA	CASSLTDYSNQPQHF	TGTGCCAGCAGCCTGACAGATTATAGCAATCAGCCCCAGCATTTT
TRBV25-1	13	once	TRBJ1-4	NA	CASSEYRDEKLFF	TGTGCCAGCAGTGAGTACAGGGATGAAAAACTGTTTTTT
TRBV5-1	16	few	TRBJ2-5	TRBD2	CASSLGTSGSGETQYF	TGCGCCAGCAGCTTGGGGACTAGCGGGAGTGGAGAGACCCAGTACTTC
TRBV5-1	14	NA	TRBJ2-3	TRBD2	CASSLDGGADTQYF	TGCGCCAGCAGCTTGGATGGGGGGGCAGATACGCAGTATTTT
TRBV4-3	14	once	TRBJ2-1	NA	CASSKDQAYNEQFF	TGCGCCAGCAGCAAAGATCAGGCCTACAATGAGCAGTTCTTC
TRBV5-1	17	NA	TRBJ2-3	NA	CASSLVGPTGVGDTQYF	TGCGCCAGCAGCTTGGTGGGTCCTACGGGGGTGGGAGATACGCAGTATTTT
TRBV4-1	15	NA	TRBJ2-7	NA	CASSPVQGGTREQYF	TGCGCCAGCAGCCCAGTCCAGGGAGGTACGAGGGAGCAGTACTTC
TRBV9	15	NA	TRBJ2-3	TRBD2	CASSVGGGGTDTQYF	TGTGCCAGCAGCGTAGGTGGGGGGGGCACAGATACGCAGTATTTT
TRBV30	11	NA	TRBJ2-3	NA	CASVELDTQYF	TGTGCCTCCGTAGAGTTAGATACGCAGTATTTT
TRBV25-1	14	NA	TRBJ1-2	TRBD1	CASSDSSRGHRYTF	TGTGCCAGCAGTGATTCGAGCAGGGGGCATCGCTACACCTTC
TRBV7-8	14	NA	TRBJ1-1	NA	CASSLMDRNTEAFF	TGTGCCAGCAGCCTAATGGACAGGAACACTGAAGCTTTCTTT
TRBV19	13	NA	TRBJ1-2	TRBD1	CASSTRTGGAYTF	TGTGCCAGTAGTACCCGGACAGGGGGCGCTTACACCTTC
TRBV15	13	NA	TRBJ2-7	NA	CATSRDELSEQYF	TGTGCCACCAGCAGAGATGAGTTAAGCGAGCAGTACTTC
TRBV6-5	15	NA	TRBJ1-2	TRBD1	CASSTGTGASYGYTF	TGTGCCAGCAGTACCGGGACAGGGGCGTCCTATGGCTACACCTTC
TRBV6-5	13	NA	TRBJ1-2	NA	CASSKEGFYGYTF	TGTGCCAGCAGTAAGGAGGGCTTCTATGGCTACACCTTC
TRBV5-6	15	NA	TRBJ2-7	TRBD2	CASSLAGGLDDEQYF	TGTGCCAGCAGCTTGGCCGGGGGACTAGATGACGAGCAGTACTTC
TRBV7-2	17	NA	TRBJ2-4	NA	CASSPRTIFQAKNIQYF	TGTGCCAGCAGCCCGCGGACTATTTTTCAGGCCAAAAACATTCAGTACTTC
TRBV27	14	NA	TRBJ1-2	TRBD1	CASSPGQGEFGYTF	TGTGCCAGCAGTCCGGGACAGGGGGAGTTTGGCTACACCTTC
TRBV6-1	14	few	TRBJ1-1	NA	CATQPQALNTEAFF	TGTGCCACACAACCCCAGGCGTTAAACACTGAAGCTTTCTTT
TRBV9	15	few	TRBJ2-5	NA	CASSLHPRSGETQYF	TGTGCCAGCAGCCTCCACCCCCGGTCGGGAGAGACCCAGTACTTC
TRBV5-1	14	NA	TRBJ2-7	TRBD1	CASSLGTGIYEQYF	TGCGCCAGCAGCCTAGGGACAGGGATCTACGAGCAGTACTTC
TRBV4-3	17	few	TRBJ2-1	TRBD2	CASSQDPGGRIIDEQFF	TGCGCCAGCAGCCAAGATCCGGGGGGGCGCATAATCGATGAGCAGTTCTTC
TRBV9	15	NA	TRBJ1-1	TRBD1	CASSAHRGSDTEAFF	TGTGCCAGCAGCGCTCACAGGGGAAGTGACACTGAAGCTTTCTTT
TRBV15	15	NA	TRBJ1-1	NA	CATSRDRRQAAEAFF	TGTGCCACCAGCAGAGACCGCAGACAGGCCGCTGAAGCTTTCTTT
TRBV2	14	few	TRBJ2-2	NA	CASRVSEHTGELFF	TGTGCCAGTCGGGTCTCAGAACACACCGGGGAGCTGTTTTTT
TRBV27	15	few	TRBJ2-3	NA	CASSLGQTYTDTQYF	TGTGCCAGCAGTTTGGGGCAGACCTACACAGATACGCAGTATTTT
TRBV11-2	12	few	TRBJ2-3	NA	CASSLELDTQYF	TGTGCCAGCAGCTTAGAACTTGATACGCAGTATTTT
TRBV6-1	13	medium-sized	TRBJ1-5	NA	CASNPTGNQPQHF	TGTGCCAGCAATCCTACGGGCAATCAGCCCCAGCATTTT
TRBV6-5	13	NA	TRBJ2-5	TRBD2	CASRGEGQETQYF	TGTGCCAGCCGCGGGGAGGGTCAAGAGACCCAGTACTTC
TRBV7-3	18	NA	TRBJ2-3	TRBD2	CASSLTPPGLAGVDTQYF	TGTGCCAGCAGCTTAACCCCTCCGGGACTAGCGGGAGTAGATACGCAGTATTTT
TRBV29-1	13	NA	TRBJ2-1	NA	CSVKGRTINEQFF	TGCAGCGTGAAGGGACGGACTATCAATGAGCAGTTCTTC
TRBV30	11	few	TRBJ2-1	TRBD2	CAWIDGTSLFF	TGTGCCTGGATCGACGGGACTAGTCTGTTCTTC
TRBV18	12	NA	TRBJ2-7	TRBD1	CASSTGPYEQYF	TGTGCCAGCTCGACAGGGCCATACGAGCAGTACTTC
TRBV7-9	17	NA	TRBJ1-2	TRBD1	CASSSKTLQGTIYGYTF	TGTGCCAGCAGCTCCAAAACCCTACAGGGGACGATCTATGGCTACACCTTC
TRBV7-9	15	NA	TRBJ1-1	TRBD1	CASSPRDRANTEAFF	TGTGCCAGCAGCCCTCGGGACAGAGCTAACACTGAAGCTTTCTTT
TRBV27	18	NA	TRBJ2-7	TRBD1	CASMPPRQGAPNSYEQYF	TGTGCCAGCATGCCCCCACGACAGGGGGCTCCCAACTCCTACGAGCAGTACTTC
TRBV7-2	14	once	TRBJ1-2	NA	CASSSWDGGGGYTF	TGTGCCAGCAGCTCGTGGGACGGGGGGGGTGGCTACACCTTC
TRBV7-2	14	NA	TRBJ1-4	TRBD1	CASRPGGVVEKLFF	TGTGCCAGCAGGCCAGGGGGCGTTGTTGAAAAACTGTTTTTT
TRBV7-9	15	few	TRBJ2-1	TRBD2	CASSSYGTSASEQFF	TGTGCCAGCAGCTCTTATGGGACTAGTGCTAGTGAGCAGTTCTTC
TRBV27	15	NA	TRBJ2-7	TRBD2	CASRIWGGRPTEQYF	TGTGCCAGCAGAATTTGGGGCGGGAGGCCTACCGAGCAGTACTTC